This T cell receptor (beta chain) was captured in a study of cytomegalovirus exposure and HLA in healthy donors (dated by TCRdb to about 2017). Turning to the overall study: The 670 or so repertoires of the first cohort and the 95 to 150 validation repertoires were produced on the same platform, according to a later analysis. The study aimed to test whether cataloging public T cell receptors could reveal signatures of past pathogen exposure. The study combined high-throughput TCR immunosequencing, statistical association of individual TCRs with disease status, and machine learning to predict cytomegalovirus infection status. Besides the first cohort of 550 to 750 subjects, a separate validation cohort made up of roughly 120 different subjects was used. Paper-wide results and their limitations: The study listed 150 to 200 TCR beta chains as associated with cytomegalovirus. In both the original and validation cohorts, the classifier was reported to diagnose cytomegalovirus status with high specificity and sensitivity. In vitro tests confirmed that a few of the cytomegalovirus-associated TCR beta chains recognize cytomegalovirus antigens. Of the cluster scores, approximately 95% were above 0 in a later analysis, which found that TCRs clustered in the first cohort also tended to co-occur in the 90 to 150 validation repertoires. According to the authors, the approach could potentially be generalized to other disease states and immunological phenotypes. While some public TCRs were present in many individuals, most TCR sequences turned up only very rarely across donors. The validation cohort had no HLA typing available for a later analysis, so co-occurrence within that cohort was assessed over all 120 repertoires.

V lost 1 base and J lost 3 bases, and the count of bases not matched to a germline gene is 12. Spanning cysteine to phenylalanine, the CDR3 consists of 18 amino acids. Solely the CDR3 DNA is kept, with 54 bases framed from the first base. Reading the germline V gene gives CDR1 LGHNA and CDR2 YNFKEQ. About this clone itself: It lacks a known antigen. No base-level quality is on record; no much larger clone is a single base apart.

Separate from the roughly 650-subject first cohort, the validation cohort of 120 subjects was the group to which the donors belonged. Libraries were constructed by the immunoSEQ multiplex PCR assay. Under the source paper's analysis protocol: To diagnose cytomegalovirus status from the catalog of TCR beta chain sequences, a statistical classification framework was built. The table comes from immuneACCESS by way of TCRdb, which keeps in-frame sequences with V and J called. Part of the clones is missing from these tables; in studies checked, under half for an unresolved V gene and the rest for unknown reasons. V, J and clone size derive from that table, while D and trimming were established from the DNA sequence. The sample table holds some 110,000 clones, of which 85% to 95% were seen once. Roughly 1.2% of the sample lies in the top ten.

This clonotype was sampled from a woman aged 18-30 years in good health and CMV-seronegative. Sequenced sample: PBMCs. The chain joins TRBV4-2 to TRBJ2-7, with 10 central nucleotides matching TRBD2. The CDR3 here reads CASSQAGAGGPDVYEQYF. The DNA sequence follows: TGTGCCAGCAGCCAAGCGGGAGCGGGAGGGCCGGATGTCTACGAGCAGTACTTC.